The rows below give T cell receptor delta chains drawn from one sample of a study of Vδ1+ human thymocytes. TCRdb re-analyzed the multiplex PCR reads via CATT. The data show 50,000 to 60,000 delta-chain clones, roughly 15% seen once. Sample: Vdelta1+ gamma-delta thymocytes from the thymus. These TCRs come from a girl in the first two years of life who had congenital heart surgery. The CDR3 runs from the conserved cysteine through the conserved F or W. Each record gives: D gene, clone size, V gene, J gene, CDR3 DNA, CDR3 protein. D genes are given only for firm matches. The size entry is marked missing in some rows and otherwise reads once, few, many or a size class.

TRDD3,.,TRDV1,TRDJ1,TGTGCTCTTGGGGAAGCTCACTTTCCTACGGGGGGATACCGGTCAAAAACCGATAAACTCATCTTT,CALGEAHFPTGGYRSKTDKLIF
.,.,TRDV1,TRDJ1,TGTGCTCTTGGGGAAAAACCCCTACCAACAAGAAACGGGGGGTTACCCTACACCGATAAACTCATCTTT,CALGEKPLPTRNGGLPYTDKLIF
TRDD3,few,TRDV1,TRDJ1,TGTGCTCTTGGGGAACCTTTACTGGGGGAGTTAAGTAAACTCATCTTT,CALGEPLLGELSKLIF
TRDD3,.,TRDV1,TRDJ1,TGTGCTGTTGGGGCCACCTCGTACTGGGGGACCACCGATAAACTCATCTTT,CAVGATSYWGTTDKLIF
.,.,TRDV3,TRDJ1,TGTGCCTTGTACTACGTTCTGGGTCCCGATAAACTCACCTTT,CALYYVLGPDKLTF
TRDD3,.,TRDV1,TRDJ1,TGTGCTCTTGGGGGCCCATCTTTGGGTACTGGGGGTCACACCGATAAACTCATCTTT,CALGGPSLGTGGHTDKLIF
TRDD3,.,TRDV1,TRDJ1,TGTGCTCTTGGATGGGGGATCGGGGGATACCTCCTCACCGATAAACTCATCTTT,CALGWGIGGYLLTDKLIF
.,.,TRDV1,TRDJ1,TGTGCTCTTGGGGAGTCCGGTGATCTACTACGGACGGGGTTCATCTTT,CALGESGDLLRTGFIF
TRDD3,.,TRDV1,TRDJ1,TGTGCTCTTGGGGAACTCCGGGCTTCCGTGGGACTGGGGGATACCCTTTACACCGATAAACTCATCTTT,CALGELRASVGLGDTLYTDKLIF
.,few,TRDV1,TRDJ1,TGTGCTCTTGGGGACATGGGGAGAACTCGGGCTCTCACCGATAAACTCATCTTT,CALGDMGRTRALTDKLIF
.,few,TRDV1,TRDJ1,TGTGCTCTTGGGGAGATTCGTGTTCCGGGGACGTACACCGATAAACTCATCTTT,CALGEIRVPGTYTDKLIF
TRDD3,.,TRDV2,TRDJ1,TGTGCCTGTGTCCACCTGGGAGTACTGGGGGATATCACCGATAAACTCATCTTT,CACVHLGVLGDITDKLIF
TRDD3,few,TRDV1,TRDJ1,TGTGCTCTTGGGGGACCCCCACTCTCCTCCCTTGTACTGGGGGATAAGGTTAAACTCATCTTT,CALGGPPLSSLVLGDKVKLIF
.,.,TRDV2,TRDJ1,TGTGCCTGTGTCACTTCGCCGGGTCGTTTTGGACTCATCTTT,CACVTSPGRFGLIF
.,.,TRDV1,TRDJ1,TGTGCTCTTTACACCGATAAACTCATCTTT,CALYTDKLIF
.,.,TRDV1,TRDJ1,TGTGCTCTTGGGGAACGGGTGTTTGAGTTGTACACCGATAAACTCATCTTT,CALGERVFELYTDKLIF
.,few,TRDV2,TRDJ1,TGTGCCTGTGACACCAACAACACCTACACCGATAAACTCATCTTT,CACDTNNTYTDKLIF
.,.,TRDV1,TRDJ1,TGTGCTCTTGGGGAACTCCCCCTTCCACATACTAGTAAACTCATCTTT,CALGELPLPHTSKLIF
TRDD2,.,TRDV1,TRDJ1,TGTGCTCTTGGGGGGCCTTCCTCCTACACCGATAAACTCATCTTT,CALGGPSSYTDKLIF
TRDD3,.,TRDV1,TRDJ1,TGTGCTCTTGGGGAACTTCCCCCCACCTCCATATTACTGGGGGATACTTCCGATAAACTCATCTTT,CALGELPPTSILLGDTSDKLIF
TRDD2,.,TRDV1,TRDJ1,TGTGCTCTTGGGGGAACAGCTTCCTACGCGAGTTGTTTAGGGGTCCGGCACACCGATAAACTCATCTTT,CALGGTASYASCLGVRHTDKLIF
.,.,TRDV1,TRDJ1,TGTGCTCTTGGGGCCCTACTTCCTACGAGGGGGGATACCGATAAACTCATCTTT,CALGALLPTRGDTDKLIF
TRDD3,.,TRDV1,TRDJ1,TGTGCTCTTGGGGAACCTCCTTCCTACCGAGTCTGGGGGATACCCGCCGATAAACTCATCTTT,CALGEPPSYRVWGIPADKLIF
.,few,TRDV1,TRDJ1,TGTGCTCTTGGGGAACAGTTACATAGCCTGGGTCCGTCGGACACCGATAAACTCATCTTT,CALGEQLHSLGPSDTDKLIF
TRDD3,few,TRDV1,TRDJ1,TGTGCTCTTGGGGAACTCTGCACTACCCTTACTGGGGGGCATAAACTCATCTTT,CALGELCTTLTGGHKLIF
.,few,TRDV1,TRDJ1,TGTGCTCTTGGGGAAAACTATACGGGGGCGGCCACCGATAAACTCATCTTT,CALGENYTGAATDKLIF
.,medium-sized,TRDV2,TRDJ2,TGTGCCTGTGACACTTCGACTCAAGCCGCACAACTCTTCTTT,CACDTSTQAAQLFF
.,.,TRDV1,TRDJ1,TGTGCTCTTGGGGAACTCACTACGGGGGGACACACCGATAAACTCATCTTT,CALGELTTGGHTDKLIF
TRDD3,.,TRDV1,TRDJ1,TGTGCTCTTGGGGAAACCCCCCTACTGGGGGATAAATCCACCGATAAACTCATCTTT,CALGETPLLGDKSTDKLIF
.,.,TRDV1,TRDJ1,TGTGCTCTTGGGGAACGGGAACCCGGGGCCGATAAACTCATCTTT,CALGEREPGADKLIF
.,few,TRDV1,TRDJ1,TGTGCTCTTGGGGAACGGGATCTTCGGGACAGGGGGCCCTCCACCGATAAACTCATCTTT,CALGERDLRDRGPSTDKLIF
TRDD3,.,TRDV1,TRDJ1,TGTGCTCTTGGGGAACTTTGCTGGGGGATACCCGAGGCCGATAAACTCATCTTT,CALGELCWGIPEADKLIF
.,few,TRDV1,TRDJ1,TGTGCTCTTGGGGAACTAGAAGTCTCCCGGGGGCCCACCGATAAACTCATCTTT,CALGELEVSRGPTDKLIF
.,.,TRDV2,TRDJ1,TGTGCCTGCCCGGGGGTTTACACCGATAAACTCATCTTT,CACPGVYTDKLIF
.,.,TRDV1,TRDJ1,TGTGCTCTTGGGGCCAGACTGGGTGGTTATAAACTCATCTTT,CALGARLGGYKLIF
TRDD3,.,TRDV1,TRDJ1,TGTGCTCTTGGGGAAATAACAGTGGCTGGGGGCGACCTAGGCATGTACACCGATAAACTCATCTTT,CALGEITVAGGDLGMYTDKLIF
TRDD3,few,TRDV1,TRDJ1,TGTGCTCTTGGGGAAGTCGAGTCCTACTGGGGGATACGGGATGAGAGCGATAAACTCATCTTT,CALGEVESYWGIRDESDKLIF
TRDD2,.,TRDV1,TRDJ1,TGTGCTCTTGGGGTTCGGCGTGTCCCTTCCTACCGCAATGTGGGATCCCACACCGATAAACTCATCTTT,CALGVRRVPSYRNVGSHTDKLIF
TRDD3,few,TRDV1,TRDJ1,TGTGCTCTTGGGGAATCTAGTGCCCCGTTCGTACTGGGGGATATAACGGGGTACACCGATAAACTCATCTTT,CALGESSAPFVLGDITGYTDKLIF
.,.,TRDV1,TRDJ1,TGTGCTCTTGGGGAACCGTCTTCCTACGAGAGGGGATACGGGCCCACCGATAAACTCATCTTT,CALGEPSSYERGYGPTDKLIF
TRDD3,.,TRDV1,TRDJ1,TGTGCTCTTGGGAGACCTTACTGGGGGACAGAGTACACCGATAAACTCATCTTT,CALGRPYWGTEYTDKLIF
.,.,TRDV1,TRDJ1,TGTGCTCTTGGGGAACTCTTCCCCCCCAAGGGCTGGGGATCGGGAGATAAACTCATCTTT,CALGELFPPKGWGSGDKLIF
.,few,TRDV1,TRDJ1,TGTGCTCTTGGGGCCCGCCTTCCCCTGGGGACCGACACCGATAAACTCATCTTT,CALGARLPLGTDTDKLIF